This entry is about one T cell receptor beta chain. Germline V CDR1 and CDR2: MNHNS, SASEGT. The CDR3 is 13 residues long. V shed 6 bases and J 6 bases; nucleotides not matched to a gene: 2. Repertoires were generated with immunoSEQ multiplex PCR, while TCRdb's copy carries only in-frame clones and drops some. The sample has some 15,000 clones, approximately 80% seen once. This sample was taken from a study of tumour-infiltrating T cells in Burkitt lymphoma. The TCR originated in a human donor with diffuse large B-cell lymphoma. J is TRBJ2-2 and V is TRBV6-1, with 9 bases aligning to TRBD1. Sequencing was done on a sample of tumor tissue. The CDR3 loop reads CASRDRGSGELFF. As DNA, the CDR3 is TGTGCCAGCAGGGACAGGGGATCCGGGGAGCTGTTTTTT.